This T cell receptor (beta chain) emerged from a study of blood T cell repertoires in COVID-19. Across the whole study: The origin of the acute and convalescent COVID-19 samples was the United States, Italy and Spain.

Adults between about 18 and 95 years of age took part from 20 to 25 US areas. Cohorts were assigned according to the clinical history that participants reported. Original processing methods: Using reference gene primer amplification, nucleated cell counts were estimated. The protocol was immunoSEQ multiplex PCR, while the TCRdb copy is restricted to in-frame clones and leaves out a portion. V, J and clone size derive from that table, while D and trimming were established from the DNA sequence. The table shows approximately 210,000 clones, with roughly 84% occurring only once. The CDR3 is 14 amino acids. The ends were cut back, 6 bases at V and 0 bases at J, with 12 bases in the middle. Germline V gene data show CDR1 as ENHRY and CDR2 as SYGVKD.

The source is a man younger than 45 in a cohort exposed to, infected with or recovered from COVID-19 (not recorded which). The chain combines TRBV10-3 with TRBJ2-7, with TRBD1 as a possible D gene (6 bases). Sequences were obtained from PBMCs or T cells enriched from blood (not recorded which). This chain's CDR3 is CAIRSQGSSYEQYF. The CDR3 DNA follows: TGTGCCATCAGAAGTCAGGGGTCCTCCTACGAGCAGTACTTC.